A selection of T cell receptor beta chains follows, all from one sample in a study of cytomegalovirus exposure and HLA in healthy donors. Sequenced by immunoSEQ multiplex PCR; TCRdb stores in-frame clones only, minus some. Of under 150,000 clones in the sample, approximately 78% were seen once. Material: PBMCs. All receptors come from a woman aged 45-59 years in good health and CMV-seropositive. Each CDR3 is given with its conserved first and last residue. The order of the fields is V gene, CDR3 protein.

V: TRBV14; CDR3: CASSQDRTSRYNEQFF
V: TRBV2; CDR3: CASSDIMGTGGEQYF
V: TRBV5-5; CDR3: CASSLAGGNTEAFF
V: TRBV4-3; CDR3: CASSQDLGREGGYTF
V: TRBV7-3; CDR3: CASSWGLGSYNEQFF
V: TRBV5-1; CDR3: CASSLSDRDSPLHF
V: TRBV5-4; CDR3: CASSIGTSGVWNEQFF
V: TRBV29-1; CDR3: CSVEGGQGADEQYF
V: TRBV5-1; CDR3: CASSSGTGGNTEAFF
V: TRBV7-6; CDR3: CASSLVAGAVYNEQFF
V: TRBV7-8; CDR3: CASRDRNYNEQFF
V: TRBV20-1; CDR3: CSARVGPEAFF
V: TRBV4-2; CDR3: CASSQGWASGPTYAYEQYF
V: TRBV13; CDR3: CASSLGGNYEQYF
V: TRBV7-2; CDR3: CASSLYGGQNTEAFF
V: TRBV7-3; CDR3: CASSSTTSGRGNEQFF
V: TRBV4-1; CDR3: CASSQDKAAGSTDTQYF
V: TRBV11-2; CDR3: CASSLARGQGNTEAFF
V: TRBV7-2; CDR3: CASSLGVTYTGELFF
V: TRBV9; CDR3: CASSHRTGPPNTGELFF
V: TRBV11-2; CDR3: CASGPGTSSQETQYF
V: TRBV6-5; CDR3: CASRALVAGREQFF
V: TRBV5-4; CDR3: CASSWKGRRNTEAFF
V: TRBV6-6; CDR3: CASSLAGSQVTGELFF
V: TRBV5-5; CDR3: CASSLVGQPQHF
V: TRBV2; CDR3: CASSWQGAYEQYF
V: TRBV11-2; CDR3: CASLPLHAGREVSYEQYF
V: TRBV4-2; CDR3: CASSQDIGGSATDTQYF
V: TRBV5-1; CDR3: CASSLTSSTDTQYF
V: TRBV4-3; CDR3: CASSQEDRDTEAFF
V: TRBV11-2; CDR3: CASSPPSSTDTQYF
V: TRBV5-1; CDR3: CASSLEGGNRAEKLFF
V: TRBV5-1; CDR3: CASSLERGPNTGELFF
V: TRBV6-1; CDR3: CASSSTRPDTQYF
V: TRBV2; CDR3: CASRVRGSEQYF
V: TRBV19; CDR3: CASSMGQIPRSNQPQHF
V: TRBV10-3; CDR3: CAISDPLGTGANEQFF
V: TRBV5-1; CDR3: CASSKKGNEQFF
V: TRBV5-1; CDR3: CASSLVGRVDEQYF
V: TRBV27; CDR3: CASSPRGSGNTIYF
V: TRBV5-1; CDR3: CASSPRVWGRGNEQFF